The rows below give T cell receptor beta chains drawn from one sample of a study of CD8 T cells in Susac syndrome. A single record per CDR3 protein comes from TCRdb applying MiXCR to the immunoSEQ multiplex PCR reads. The data show 180,000 or so distinct CDR3 sequences, roughly 94% seen once. The sequenced sample was CD4+ T cells from PBMCs. All receptors come from a human donor with Susac syndrome. The CDR3 runs from the conserved cysteine through the conserved F or W. Fields, in order: J gene, V gene, clone size, D gene, CDR3 protein, CDR3 DNA. D genes are given only for firm matches. The listing skips clone size in some rows; elsewhere it reads once, few, many or a size class.

TRBJ2-3	TRBV20-1	.	TRBD2	CSAVRLAGTDTQYF	TGCAGTGCTGTGCGACTAGCGGGCACAGATACGCAGTATTTT
TRBJ2-5	TRBV30	.	.	CAWSARGPGRETQYF	TGTGCCTGGAGTGCTCGGGGGCCCGGGAGAGAGACCCAGTACTTC
TRBJ2-7	TRBV12-3/TRBV12-4	.	TRBD2	CASRGLTSVHEQYF	TGTGCCAGCAGGGGGCTGACTAGCGTTCACGAGCAGTACTTC
TRBJ2-7	TRBV19	.	TRBD1	CASKGTGTYEQYF	TGTGCCAGTAAAGGGACAGGGACCTACGAGCAGTACTTC
TRBJ2-2	TRBV12-3/TRBV12-4	.	TRBD1	CASSPTGAGELFF	TGTGCCAGCAGTCCGACAGGGGCCGGGGAGCTGTTTTTT
TRBJ2-1	TRBV29-1	.	.	CSVAGTMGNEQFF	TGCAGCGTTGCCGGGACAATGGGGAATGAGCAGTTCTTC
TRBJ2-5	TRBV7-2	.	TRBD2	CASSSFLAGGRETQYF	TGTGCCAGCAGCTCCTTTCTAGCGGGAGGGAGGGAGACCCAGTACTTC
TRBJ1-4	TRBV4-3	.	TRBD1	CASSTRTGTNEKLFF	TGCGCCAGCAGCACCCGGACAGGGACTAATGAAAAACTGTTTTTT
TRBJ2-1	TRBV9	.	.	CASSTRVAGAWNEQFF	TGTGCCAGCAGCACCAGGGTAGCAGGGGCCTGGAATGAGCAGTTCTTC
TRBJ1-1	TRBV29-1	.	.	CSVNTPRAEAFF	TGCAGCGTTAACACGCCAAGGGCTGAAGCTTTCTTT
TRBJ2-4	TRBV11-2	.	.	CASSLFPTSSIQYF	TGTGCCAGCAGCTTGTTCCCCACTTCCAGCATTCAGTACTTC
TRBJ2-7	TRBV18	.	.	CASSPSGLSYEQYF	TGTGCCAGCTCACCTTCAGGACTGTCCTACGAGCAGTACTTC
TRBJ2-2	TRBV5-1	.	.	CASSLRRRNGGELFF	TGCGCCAGCAGCTTAAGACGACGAAATGGCGGGGAGCTGTTTTTT
TRBJ2-7	TRBV29-1	.	TRBD1	CSVGLSGTGSYEQYF	TGCAGCGTCGGCCTTTCCGGGACAGGGTCCTACGAGCAGTACTTC
TRBJ1-2	TRBV4-2	.	TRBD1	CASSQVDGQGYYGYTF	TGTGCCAGCAGCCAAGTCGATGGACAGGGATATTATGGCTACACCTTC
TRBJ1-1	TRBV30	few	.	CAWDSEMNTEAFF	TGTGCCTGGGACAGCGAAATGAACACTGAAGCTTTCTTT
TRBJ1-4	TRBV30	.	TRBD1	CAWSVRRTGGNTKKLFF	TGTGCCTGGAGTGTACGACGGACAGGGGGCAATACTAAAAAACTGTTTTTT
TRBJ2-5	TRBV3-1	.	TRBD2	CASSQDRLAGTQETQYF	TGTGCCAGCAGCCAAGATCGGCTAGCGGGAACTCAAGAGACCCAGTACTTC
TRBJ2-5	TRBV29-1	once	.	CSVEGQGETQYF	TGCAGCGTTGAAGGGCAGGGAGAGACCCAGTACTTC
TRBJ1-1	TRBV19	.	.	CASSTHITEAFF	TGTGCCAGTAGTACCCATATAACTGAAGCTTTCTTT
TRBJ1-2	TRBV6-5	.	.	CASSYSRGGRSYGYTF	TGTGCCAGCAGTTACTCGAGGGGAGGCAGATCTTATGGCTACACCTTC
TRBJ2-5	TRBV5-1	once	.	CASSAQGVETQYF	TGCGCCAGCAGCGCACAGGGAGTAGAGACCCAGTACTTC
TRBJ2-2	TRBV30	.	TRBD2	CAWGTGGIPGELFF	TGTGCCTGGGGAACCGGGGGGATACCCGGGGAGCTGTTTTTT
TRBJ2-1	TRBV6-5	.	.	CASSRLPNLYNEQFF	TGTGCCAGCAGTCGCCTACCAAATCTATACAATGAGCAGTTCTTC